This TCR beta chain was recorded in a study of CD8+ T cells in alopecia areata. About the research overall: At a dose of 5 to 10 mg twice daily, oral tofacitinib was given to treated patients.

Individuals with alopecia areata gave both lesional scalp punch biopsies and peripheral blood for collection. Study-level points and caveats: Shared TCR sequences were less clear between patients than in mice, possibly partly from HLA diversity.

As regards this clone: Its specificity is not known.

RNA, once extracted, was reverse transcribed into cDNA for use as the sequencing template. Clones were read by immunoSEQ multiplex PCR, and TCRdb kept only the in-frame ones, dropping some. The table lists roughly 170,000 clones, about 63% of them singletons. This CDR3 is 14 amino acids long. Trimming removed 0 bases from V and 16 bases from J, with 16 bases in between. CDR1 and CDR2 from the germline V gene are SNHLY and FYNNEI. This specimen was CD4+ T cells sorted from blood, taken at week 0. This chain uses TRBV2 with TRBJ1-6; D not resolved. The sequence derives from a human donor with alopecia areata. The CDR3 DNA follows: TGTGCCAGCAGTGAAGCGACTCGAGGAGGTGGGCTCCACTTT. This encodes CASSEATRGGGLHF.